These 27 T cell receptor beta chains were sequenced from one sample in a study of OX40 agonist ivuxolimab in advanced cancers. Sequenced by immunoSEQ multiplex PCR; TCRdb stores in-frame clones only, minus some. The sample consists of 40,000 to 60,000 clones, almost 80% of them appearing once. The sequenced sample was CD4+ or CD8+ T cells sorted from blood, obtained in a trial of the OX40 agonist ivuxolimab. Receptors originate from an adult with an advanced solid tumor such as melanoma, head and neck, liver or kidney cancer.

The genes are TRBV6-5 and TRBJ2-2; D possibly uses TRBD1 or TRBD2 (5 bases each). V was clipped by 6 bases and J by 6 bases, with 17 bases between them. From germline, CDR1 is MNHEY and CDR2 SVGAGI. This CDR3 spans 15 amino acids. The CDR3 region has the DNA TGTGCCAGCAGAGCCGGGACGGCGATGGCCGGGGAGCTGTTTTTT. It yields the protein CASRAGTAMAGELFF.

This chain links TRBV19 with TRBJ1-1; no firm D call. The length of the CDR3 is 13 residues. Germline V gene lookup returns CDR1 LNHDA and CDR2 SQIVND (reference sequence). V was clipped by 7 bases and J by 4 bases, with 13 bases between them. The CDR3 nucleotides read TGTGCCAGTACCCAAGCCCTAGGCACTGAAGCTTTCTTT. It specifies CASTQALGTEAFF.

J is TRBJ2-7 and V is TRBV7-9; TRBD2 is a possible D gene (5 bases). Trimming left V 0 bases short and J 3 bases short, with 6 bases between. This CDR3 has 13 residues. From germline, CDR1 is SEHNR and CDR2 FQNEAQ (reference sequence). In DNA, the CDR3 is TGTGCCAGCAGCTTAGCCGGGGTCTACGAGCAGTACTTC. It specifies CASSLAGVYEQYF.

The J gene is TRBJ2-7, the V gene TRBV11-2; TRBD1 or TRBD2 may be the D gene (5 bases each). Trimming cost V 3 bases and J 6 bases, with 12 bases left between them. The length of the CDR3 is 13 residues. CDR1 is SGHAT, CDR2 FQNNGV, per germline. The chain's CDR3 is CASSFTGLGEQYF. As DNA, the CDR3 is TGTGCCAGCAGCTTTACGGGGCTGGGCGAGCAGTACTTC.

V usage is TRBV6-1 and J usage is TRBJ2-5, with 10 bases matching TRBD2. Per the germline V gene, CDR1 is MNHNS and CDR2 is SASEGT. With 6 bases clipped from V and 5 bases from J, the junction kept 9 bases outside the gene matches. This CDR3 spans 15 amino acids. The DNA of the CDR3 is TGTGCCAGCAGGGAGGTCCTAGCGGGAGTTGAGACCCAGTACTTC. Translation gives CASREVLAGVETQYF.

This clone was counted a few times. The V and J genes are TRBV2 and TRBJ1-1, with D hard to call. V lost 7 bases and J lost 0, with 12 bases in between. The germline V gene encodes CDR1 SNHLY and CDR2 FYNNEI. The CDR3 spans 14 residues. CDR3 region: CASTEGRMNTEAFF. DNA of the CDR3: TGTGCCAGCACCGAGGGCAGGATGAACACTGAAGCTTTCTTT. The complete variable domain, with remaining parts taken from reference TRBV2 and TRBJ1-1, reads EPEVTQTPSHQVTQMGQEVILRCVPISNHLYFYWYRQILGQKVEFLVSFYNNEISEKSEIFDDQFSVERPDGSNFTLKIRSTKLEDSAMYFCASTEGRMNTEAFFGQGTRLTVV.

This clone was seen a handful of times. The chain recombines TRBV5-1 with TRBJ2-7; D is perhaps TRBD2 (5 bases). Germline CDR1 reads SGHRS; CDR2 reads YFSETQ. The CDR3 runs 15 residues. Trimming pared 0 bases from V and 2 bases from J, leaving 12 bases between. The CDR3 loop reads CASSLAVTSTYEQYF. Here the CDR3 DNA reads TGCGCCAGCAGCTTGGCAGTTACTAGTACCTACGAGCAGTACTTC.

This chain uses TRBV2 with TRBJ1-2; the D is unclear. The CDR3 sequence is 11 residues long. Germline-derived CDR1 and CDR2 are SNHLY and FYNNEI. V was cut by 9 bases and J by 0 bases, with 5 bases left in between. The CDR3 region has the DNA TGTGCCAGTCGACCTAACTATGGCTACACCTTC. It codes for CASRPNYGYTF.

The count of this clone is one. J is TRBJ2-1 and V is TRBV5-1; 12 bases map to TRBD2. Germline V CDR1 and CDR2: SGHRS, YFSETQ. The CDR3 runs to 15 residues. V lost 4 bases and J lost 15; bases outside the gene matches: 14. Here the CDR3 reads CASSPDPGLAGSRFF. CDR3 bases: TGCGCCAGCAGCCCCGATCCGGGACTAGCGGGCTCTCGGTTCTTC.

This clone is medium-sized within its sample. V and J are TRBV7-8 and TRBJ2-2; 14 bases map to TRBD2. The CDR3 consists of 15 residues. J gave up 6 bases and V 5 bases, and 2 bases lay outside the gene matches. Germline CDR1 SGHVS, CDR2 FQNEAQ. The CDR3 coding sequence is TGTGCCAGCAGCCTGACTAGCGGGAGGGCCGGGGAGCTGTTTTTT. Translation gives CASSLTSGRAGELFF.

The chain has TRBV5-1 and TRBJ1-3, with a weak D call TRBD1 (6 bases). The V gene lost 0 bases and the J gene lost 0 bases, with 10 bases spanning the gap. Per germline, CDR1 SGHRS and CDR2 YFSETQ. The CDR3 runs 16 residues. This CDR3 is CASSLAGHRSGNTIYF. Here the CDR3 DNA reads TGCGCCAGCAGCTTGGCGGGACACCGCTCTGGAAACACCATATATTTT.

The DNA for the CDR3 is TGTGCCAGCAGCTTAGTGGTGGGAGAGTACAATGAGCAGTTCTTC. Encoded protein: CASSLVVGEYNEQFF. J is TRBJ2-1 and V is TRBV11-3; tentative D call: TRBD2 (5 bases). The CDR3 sequence is 15 residues long. V was pared by 1 base and J by 4 bases, with 11 bases between. The V gene's germline CDR1 is SGHNT and CDR2 YENEEA.

The chain couples TRBV19 to TRBJ2-6; D is unclear. The CDR3 runs 15 residues. Germline CDR1 reads LNHDA; CDR2 reads SQIVND (reference sequence). Trimming took 5 bases from V and 0 from J, leaving 8 bases between them. In DNA form, the CDR3 reads TGTGCCAGTAGTCCTCAGCTCTCTGGGGCCAACGTCCTGACTTTC. Translation: CASSPQLSGANVLTF. Drawing the rest from reference TRBV19 and TRBJ2-6, the complete variable domain is DGGITQSPKYLFRKEGQNVTLSCEQNLNHDAMYWYRQDPGQGLRLIYYSQIVNDFQKGDIAEGYSVSREKKESFPLTVTSAQKNPTAFYLCASSPQLSGANVLTFGAGSRLTVL.

The chain couples TRBV4-2 to TRBJ2-7; 10 bases are shared with TRBD2. The germline V gene has CDR1 LGHNA and CDR2 YNFKEQ. CDR3 length: 18 amino acids. V shed 1 base, J shed 4 bases, and the junction held 13 bases outside the gene matches. This CDR3 is CASSQVWELAGRRYEQYF. The CDR3 nucleotides read TGTGCCAGCAGCCAAGTTTGGGAACTAGCGGGAAGAAGGTACGAGCAGTACTTC.

The chain uses TRBV30 and TRBJ1-5; D is uncertain. CDR3 length equals 12 residues. Germline V CDR1 and CDR2: GTSNPN, SVGIG (reference sequence). The germline V and J ends were trimmed by 2 bases and 5 bases, with 7 bases remaining between them. CDR3 sequence: CAWSKGYQPQHF. The CDR3 nucleotides read TGTGCCTGGAGTAAGGGTTATCAGCCCCAGCATTTT.

This chain links TRBV6-6 with TRBJ1-1; TRBD1 aligns across 10 bases. Germline loops: CDR1 MNHNY, CDR2 SVGAGI (reference sequence). This CDR3 has 12 residues. J gave up 13 bases and V 6 bases, and 8 bases lay outside the gene matches. The CDR3 DNA is TGTGCCAGCAGCCCGGGACAGGGGTTGGATTTCTTT. It codes for CASSPGQGLDFF.

This chain links TRBV19 with TRBJ2-1, with TRBD2 matching over 11 bases. J gave up 4 bases and V 3 bases, and 2 bases lay outside the gene matches. This CDR3 has 15 amino acids. The germline CDR1 and CDR2 sequences are LNHDA and SQIVND (reference sequence). The CDR3 region is CASSIGTSGYNEQFF. As DNA, the CDR3 is TGTGCCAGTAGTATCGGGACTAGCGGATACAATGAGCAGTTCTTC.

This sequence joins TRBV10-2 and TRBJ1-2; 7 bases fit TRBD1. From germline, CDR1 is WSHSY and CDR2 SAAADI. The CDR3 consists of 14 residues. The V gene end was trimmed by 9 bases and the J gene end by 0 bases; junction bases not matched to a gene: 7. The CDR3 nucleotides are TGCGCCAGTCAGAGGGACAGAGCTAACTATGGCTACACCTTC. It specifies CASQRDRANYGYTF.

This chain uses TRBV7-2 with TRBJ2-7; 12 bases map to TRBD2. V trimming: 5 bases; J trimming: 7 bases; junction bases outside the gene matches: 9. The germline V gene has CDR1 SGHTA and CDR2 FQGNSA. The CDR3 has 15 amino acids. The CDR3 DNA sequence: TGTGCCAGCAGCCAAGATCTAGCGGGAGGGCGTGAGCAGTACTTC. Protein sequence: CASSQDLAGGREQYF.

This rearrangement joins TRBV11-2 to TRBJ1-2; D not resolved. Trimming removed 1 base from V and 8 bases from J, with 11 bases in between. This CDR3 region has 13 residues. Germline values: CDR1 SGHAT, CDR2 FQNNGV. DNA for the CDR3: TGTGCCAGCAGCTTAGTTCAGGCGGGGGGCTACACCTTC. Translated: CASSLVQAGGYTF.

V and J are TRBV4-1 and TRBJ2-1; D call uncertain. The V end was cut by 5 bases, the J end by 5 bases, with 7 bases between. Germline CDR1 reads MGHRA; CDR2 reads YSYEKL. The CDR3 runs 12 residues. CDR3 in amino acids: CASSSFNNEQFF. CDR3 DNA sequence: TGCGCCAGCAGCTCGTTTAACAATGAGCAGTTCTTC.

The chain uses TRBV7-9 and TRBJ1-1, with a weak D call TRBD1 (6 bases). Trimming removed 1 base at V and 0 bases at J, with 18 bases between. CDR1 and CDR2 (germline): SEHNR, FQNEAQ (reference sequence). This CDR3 is built from 18 residues. DNA for the CDR3: TGTGCCAGCAGCTTAGTGGGGGGTGGACAGCATATGAACACTGAAGCTTTCTTT. It codes for CASSLVGGGQHMNTEAFF.

The rearrangement links TRBV5-1 to TRBJ1-6; D not certain. CDR3 length: 13 amino acids. The V end lost 2 bases, the J end lost 7 bases, and 7 bases lay between the germline ends. The germline V gene has CDR1 SGHRS and CDR2 YFSETQ. The CDR3 DNA reads as TGCGCCAGCAGCTTTGACTTAAATTCACCCCTCCACTTT. This codes for CASSFDLNSPLHF. Full variable domain (outside the CDR3, taken from reference TRBV5-1 and TRBJ1-6): KAGVTQTPRYLIKTRGQQVTLSCSPISGHRSVSWYQQTPGQGLQFLFEYFSETQRNKGNFPGRFSGRQFSNSRSEMNVSTLELGDSALYLCASSFDLNSPLHFGNGTRLTVT.

This chain's CDR3 is CATHFGGSTSGANVLTF. CDR3 coding DNA: TGTGCCACCCACTTTGGGGGAAGTACCTCTGGGGCCAACGTCCTGACTTTC. V gene TRBV28 combines with J gene TRBJ2-6, with D possibly called TRBD1 or TRBD2 (5 bases each). CDR3 length equals 17 residues. The ends were cut back, 10 bases at V and 0 bases at J, with 19 bases in the middle. The germline V gene encodes CDR1 MDHEN and CDR2 SYDVKM. Drawing the rest from reference TRBV28 and TRBJ2-6, the complete variable domain is DVKVTQSSRYLVKRTGEKVFLECVQDMDHENMFWYRQDPGLGLRLIYFSYDVKMKEKGDIPEGYSVSREKKERFSLILESASTNQTSMYLCATHFGGSTSGANVLTFGAGSRLTVL.

The chain is built from TRBV6-1 and TRBJ1-1, with no clear D. Looked up from germline, CDR1 is MNHNS and CDR2 is SASEGT. V was pared by 2 bases and J by 0 bases, with 10 bases between. The CDR3 contains 15 residues. The CDR3 nucleotides read TGTGCCAGCAGTGAAATGGTACGGATGAACACTGAAGCTTTCTTT. This sequence encodes CASSEMVRMNTEAFF.

The V gene is TRBV18, the J gene TRBJ2-1; perhaps TRBD2 as D (6 bases). There are 15 residues in the CDR3. From germline, CDR1 is KGHSH and CDR2 LQKENI. The V end was cut by 7 bases, the J end by 0 bases, with 13 bases between. The CDR3 region has the DNA TGTGCCAGCTTAGATGGGAGGAGCTCCTACAATGAGCAGTTCTTC. Translating gives CASLDGRSSYNEQFF.

CDR3 amino acids: CASSVEGQSISNQPQHF. In nucleotides, the CDR3 is TGTGCCAGCAGTGTGGAAGGGCAGTCTATTAGCAATCAGCCCCAGCATTTT. This chain links TRBV6-1 with TRBJ1-5; D gene ambiguous. The CDR3 loop spans 17 amino acids. V gave up 4 bases and J gave up 0 bases, with 16 bases separating them. Germline CDR1 and CDR2: MNHNS and SASEGT.